This T cell receptor beta chain came from a study of HIV-infected patients and healthy controls. Points from the study as a whole: In healthy controls, MAIT alpha CDR3s were common; in HIV+ repertoires, severely depleted. HIV-infected repertoires had significantly higher mean Gini indices than controls, possibly reflecting oligoclonality.

This clonotype appeared many times. Its antigen is still unknown. Antiretroviral therapy had run roughly three months, about 14 weeks, before follow-up blood collection. The repertoire came from unfractionated whole blood and reflected all unsorted peripheral T cells. Germline trimming cut 5 bases from V and 10 bases from J; bases unmatched to any gene: 11. Germline lookup yields CDR1 SGHTA and CDR2 FQGNSA. CDR3 length: 15 residues. Approximately 510 ng RNA was reverse transcribed with alpha and beta constant-region primers. Each of the alpha and beta chains got its own library through chain-specific third strand synthesis with indices. The library had 12-nucleotide molecular identifiers formed by two random hexamers joined together. TCRdb analysed the 5' RACE reads with MiXCR anew, one entry per CDR3 protein. The profile shows 4,000 to 4,500 distinct CDR3 sequences, approximately 8% of them singletons.

The chain has TRBV7-2 and TRBJ2-2, with 9 bases that match TRBD2. The sample was blood, taken during antiretroviral therapy. The receptor was isolated from an adult with HIV infection. This chain's CDR3 is CASSLEGLASLELFF. Written as DNA, the CDR3 is TGTGCCAGCAGCCTCGAAGGACTAGCGAGTCTGGAGCTGTTTTTT. Full variable domain (rest looked up from reference TRBV7-2 and TRBJ2-2): GAGVSQSPSNKVTEKGKDVELRCDPISGHTALYWYRQSLGQGLEFLIYFQGNSAPDKSGLPSDRFSAERTGGSVSTLTIQRTQQEDSAVYLCASSLEGLASLELFFGEGSRLTVL.